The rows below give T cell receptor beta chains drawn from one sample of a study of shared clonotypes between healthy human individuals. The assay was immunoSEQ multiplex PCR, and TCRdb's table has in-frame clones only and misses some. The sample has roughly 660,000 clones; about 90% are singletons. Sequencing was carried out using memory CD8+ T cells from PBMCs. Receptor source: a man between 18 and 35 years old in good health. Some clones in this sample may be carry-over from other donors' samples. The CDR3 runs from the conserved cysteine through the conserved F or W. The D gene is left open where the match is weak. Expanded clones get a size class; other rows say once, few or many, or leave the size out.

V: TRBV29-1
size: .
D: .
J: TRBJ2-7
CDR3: CSVDKDNYEQYF
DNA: TGCAGCGTTGATAAGGACAACTACGAGCAGTACTTC

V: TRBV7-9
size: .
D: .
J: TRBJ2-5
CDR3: CASSLAGTGTQETQYF
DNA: TGTGCCAGCAGCTTAGCCGGGACGGGCACACAAGAGACCCAGTACTTC

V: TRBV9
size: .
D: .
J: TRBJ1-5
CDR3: CASSVGVNQPQHF
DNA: TGTGCCAGCAGCGTAGGAGTGAATCAGCCCCAGCATTTT

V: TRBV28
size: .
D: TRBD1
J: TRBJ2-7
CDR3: CASSLWGQGALPEQYF
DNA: TGTGCCAGCAGTTTATGGGGACAGGGGGCGCTTCCCGAGCAGTACTTC

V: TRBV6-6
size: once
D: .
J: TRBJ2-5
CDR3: CASSWLGVEETQYF
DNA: TGTGCCAGCAGCTGGCTAGGGGTGGAGGAGACCCAGTACTTC

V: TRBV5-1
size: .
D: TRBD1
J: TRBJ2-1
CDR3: CASSLVIQGDNEQFF
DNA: TGCGCCAGCAGCTTGGTCATCCAGGGGGACAATGAGCAGTTCTTC

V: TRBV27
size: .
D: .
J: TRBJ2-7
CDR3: CASSLRGLSYEQYF
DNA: TGTGCCAGCAGTTTACGCGGGCTTTCCTACGAGCAGTACTTC

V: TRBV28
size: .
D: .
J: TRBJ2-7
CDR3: CASSLTGGTYEQYF
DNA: TGTGCCAGCAGTTTGACGGGCGGGACCTACGAGCAGTACTTC

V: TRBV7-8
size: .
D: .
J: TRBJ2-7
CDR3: CASSLAIVDEQYF
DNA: TGTGCCAGCAGCTTAGCGATCGTGGACGAGCAGTACTTC

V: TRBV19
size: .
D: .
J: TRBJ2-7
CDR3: CASSIVGSSYEQYF
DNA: TGTGCCAGTAGTATAGTCGGCAGCTCCTACGAGCAGTACTTC

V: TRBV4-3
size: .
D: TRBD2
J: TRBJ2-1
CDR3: CASSQDQAGGPIDEQFF
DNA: TGCGCCAGCAGCCAAGACCAAGCGGGAGGGCCGATCGATGAGCAGTTCTTC

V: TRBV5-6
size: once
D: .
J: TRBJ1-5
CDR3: CASSLGSNQPQHF
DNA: TGTGCCAGCAGCTTAGGTAGCAATCAGCCCCAGCATTTT

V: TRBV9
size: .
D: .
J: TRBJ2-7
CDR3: CASSVGGTSSYEQYF
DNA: TGTGCCAGCAGCGTAGGTGGGACATCATCCTACGAGCAGTACTTC

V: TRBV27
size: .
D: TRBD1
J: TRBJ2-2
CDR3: CASSPGGYTGELFF
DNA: TGTGCCAGCAGTCCAGGGGGATACACCGGGGAGCTGTTTTTT

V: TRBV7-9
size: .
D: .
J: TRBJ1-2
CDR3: CASSSTGTINYGYTF
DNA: TGTGCCAGCAGCTCAACCGGGACAATCAACTATGGCTACACCTTC

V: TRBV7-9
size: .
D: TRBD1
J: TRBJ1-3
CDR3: CASSFLDREENTIYF
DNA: TGTGCCAGCAGCTTTCTGGACAGGGAAGAAAACACCATATATTTT

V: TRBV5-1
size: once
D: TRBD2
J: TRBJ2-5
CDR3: CAATNGRSETQYF
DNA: TGCGCCGCGACGAACGGGAGGTCAGAGACCCAGTACTTC

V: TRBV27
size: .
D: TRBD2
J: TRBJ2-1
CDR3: CASSTGTSGKAYNEQFF
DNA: TGTGCCAGCAGCACCGGGACTAGCGGGAAAGCATACAATGAGCAGTTCTTC

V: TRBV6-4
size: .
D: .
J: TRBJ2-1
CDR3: CASSGTGTGFNEQFF
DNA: TGTGCCAGCAGCGGGACCGGGACTGGCTTCAATGAGCAGTTCTTC

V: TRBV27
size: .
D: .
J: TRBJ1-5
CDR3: CASSPGSGLGAQHF
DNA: TGTGCCAGCAGCCCGGGGTCGGGACTTGGGGCCCAGCATTTT

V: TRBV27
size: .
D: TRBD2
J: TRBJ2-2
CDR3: CASSWGGTGELFF
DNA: TGTGCCAGCAGTTGGGGAGGGACCGGGGAGCTGTTTTTT

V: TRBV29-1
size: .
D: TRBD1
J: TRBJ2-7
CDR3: CSVLGQGEQYF
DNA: TGCAGCGTTCTCGGACAGGGGGAGCAGTACTTC

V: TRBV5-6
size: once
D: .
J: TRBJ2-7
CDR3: CASSPEGVPYEQYF
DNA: TGTGCCAGCAGCCCTGAAGGGGTTCCCTACGAGCAGTACTTC

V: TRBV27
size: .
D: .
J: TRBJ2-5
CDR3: CASSFLGPRETQYF
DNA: TGTGCCAGCAGTTTTCTGGGTCCCAGGGAGACCCAGTACTTC

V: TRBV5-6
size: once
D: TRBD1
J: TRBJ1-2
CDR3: CASSHLPGTGGDGYTF
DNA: TGTGCCAGCAGCCACCTACCCGGGACAGGGGGCGATGGCTACACCTTC

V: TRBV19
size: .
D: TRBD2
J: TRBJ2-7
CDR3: CASSPRTSGSYEQYF
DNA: TGTGCCAGTAGCCCAAGGACTAGCGGCTCCTACGAGCAGTACTTC

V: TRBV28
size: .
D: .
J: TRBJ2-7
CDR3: CASTPDNRNEQYF
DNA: TGTGCCAGCACCCCAGACAATAGAAACGAGCAGTACTTC

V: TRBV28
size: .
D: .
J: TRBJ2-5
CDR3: CASLGDTGFWETQYF
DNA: TGTGCCAGCCTTGGTGATACAGGGTTTTGGGAGACCCAGTACTTC

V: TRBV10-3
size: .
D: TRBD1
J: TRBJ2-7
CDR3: CAISEPWTGGSEQYF
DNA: TGTGCCATCAGTGAACCTTGGACAGGGGGCTCCGAGCAGTACTTC

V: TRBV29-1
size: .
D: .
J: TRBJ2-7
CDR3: CSVEGRGREQYF
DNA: TGCAGCGTTGAGGGGCGGGGAAGGGAGCAGTACTTC

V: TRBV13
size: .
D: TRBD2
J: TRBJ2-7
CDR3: CASRLTRTSGRSEQYF
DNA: TGTGCCAGCAGACTAACGAGGACTAGCGGGAGATCCGAGCAGTACTTC

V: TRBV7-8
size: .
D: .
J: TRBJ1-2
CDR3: CASSLILNNNYGYTF
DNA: TGTGCCAGCAGCTTAATTCTTAACAACAACTATGGCTACACCTTC

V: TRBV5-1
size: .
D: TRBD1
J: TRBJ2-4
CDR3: CASSWDSEYGNIQYF
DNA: TGCGCCAGCAGCTGGGACAGCGAGTACGGAAACATTCAGTACTTC

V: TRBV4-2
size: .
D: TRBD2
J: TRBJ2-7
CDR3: CASSQVVSLAGSFYEQYF
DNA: TGTGCCAGCAGCCAAGTGGTCTCCCTAGCGGGGAGTTTCTACGAGCAGTACTTC

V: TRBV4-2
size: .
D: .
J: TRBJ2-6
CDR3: CASSQDAAGISGANVLTF
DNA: TGTGCCAGCAGCCAAGATGCGGCGGGTATCTCTGGGGCCAACGTCCTGACTTTC

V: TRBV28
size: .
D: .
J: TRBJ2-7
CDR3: CASSLTGEDEQYF
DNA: TGTGCCAGCAGTTTAACGGGGGAGGACGAGCAGTACTTC

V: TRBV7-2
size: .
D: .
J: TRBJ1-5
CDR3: CASSGVLDSYQPQHF
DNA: TGTGCCAGCAGCGGTGTGTTGGACAGCTATCAGCCCCAGCATTTT